Shown below are 5 T cell receptor beta chains from a single sample sequenced in a study of blood T cell repertoires in COVID-19. Only in-frame clones appear in the TCRdb table, and some are missing; sequencing was by immunoSEQ multiplex PCR. The table lists about 40,000 clones, around 86% of them singletons. Material: peripheral blood. The source is a man aged 50 to 60 in a cohort sampled during active COVID-19.

The rearrangement joins TRBV5-1 to TRBJ2-1, with 7 bases fitting TRBD2. J was trimmed by 0 bases and V by 2 bases; bases with no gene match: 8. This CDR3 spans 17 amino acids. Germline V gene data show CDR1 as SGHRS and CDR2 as YFSETQ. CDR3 nucleotides: TGCGCCAGCAGCTTTACTAGCGTAAGGTACTCCTACAATGAGCAGTTCTTC. Its protein product is CASSFTSVRYSYNEQFF.

The chain recombines TRBV6-5 with TRBJ1-2, with D unresolved. Trimming removed 4 bases from V and 8 bases from J, with 17 bases in between. This CDR3 comprises 14 residues. Germline values: CDR1 MNHEY, CDR2 SVGAGI. The CDR3 nucleotides read TGTGCCAGCAGTTTTTCGGGTCCCTGGAAGGGCTACACCTTC. This encodes CASSFSGPWKGYTF.

The chain uses TRBV3-1 (or the pseudogene TRBV3-2) and TRBJ2-3, with 11 bases fitting TRBD2. CDR1 is LGHDT and CDR2 is YNNKEL in the germline V gene (reference sequence). CDR3 size: 17 residues. J lost 8 bases, V lost 4 bases, and 14 bases had no gene match. CDR3 in DNA: TGTGCCAGCAGCCTCGCCCCCGGGCTAGCGGGGGGAGGTACGCAGTATTTT. Protein product: CASSLAPGLAGGGTQYF.

The genes are TRBV11-3 and TRBJ1-1; 8 nucleotides agree with TRBD1. CDR1 and CDR2 from the germline V gene are SGHNT and YENEEA. CDR3 length: 13 amino acids. The junction had 4 bases not matched to a gene; V was cut back by 3 bases and J by 7 bases. This chain's CDR3 is CASSLETGVEAFF. The CDR3, as DNA: TGTGCCAGCAGCTTGGAGACAGGGGTTGAAGCTTTCTTT.

CDR3 loop: CARSLQRGIDEQFF. CDR3 bases: TGTGCCAGAAGCTTGCAAAGGGGGATCGATGAGCAGTTCTTC. V is TRBV5-3 and J is TRBJ2-1, with a weak D call TRBD1 (6 bases). TRBV5-3 is given ORF status, its function remaining uncertain. CDR3 size: 14 residues. Trimming took 1 base from V and 8 from J, leaving 13 bases between them.